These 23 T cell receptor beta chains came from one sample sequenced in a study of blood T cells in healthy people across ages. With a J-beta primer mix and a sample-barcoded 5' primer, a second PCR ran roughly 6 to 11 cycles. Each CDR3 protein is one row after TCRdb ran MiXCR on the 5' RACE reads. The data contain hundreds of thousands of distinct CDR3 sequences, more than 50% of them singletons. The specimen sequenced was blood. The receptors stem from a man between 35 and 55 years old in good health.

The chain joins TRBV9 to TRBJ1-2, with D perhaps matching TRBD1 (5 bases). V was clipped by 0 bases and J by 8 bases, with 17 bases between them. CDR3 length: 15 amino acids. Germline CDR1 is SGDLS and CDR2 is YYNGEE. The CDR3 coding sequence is TGTGCCAGCAGCGTAGGTCGGGGGGGGAAATACGGCTACACCTTC. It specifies CASSVGRGGKYGYTF.

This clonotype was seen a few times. The CDR3 loop is CASSPSSGEAYNEQFF. CDR3 sequence (DNA): TGTGCCAGCAGTCCCTCCTCAGGAGAAGCCTACAATGAGCAGTTCTTC. The chain carries TRBV27 and TRBJ2-1; D not resolved. V was shortened by 5 bases and J by 2 bases, with 16 bases between the two germline ends. CDR1 MNHEY and CDR2 SMNVEV come from the germline V gene (reference sequence). The CDR3 is 16 amino acids.

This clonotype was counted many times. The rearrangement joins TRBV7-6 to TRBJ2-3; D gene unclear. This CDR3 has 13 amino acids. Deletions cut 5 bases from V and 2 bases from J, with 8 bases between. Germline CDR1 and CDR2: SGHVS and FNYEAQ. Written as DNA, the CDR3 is TGTGCCAGCAGCCTTTGGCTCACAGATACGCAGTATTTT. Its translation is CASSLWLTDTQYF. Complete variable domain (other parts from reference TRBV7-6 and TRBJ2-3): GAGVSQSPRYKVTKRGQDVALRCDPISGHVSLYWYRQALGQGPEFLTYFNYEAQQDKSGLPNDRFSAERPEGSISTLTIQRTEQRDSAMYRCASSLWLTDTQYFGPGTRLTVL.

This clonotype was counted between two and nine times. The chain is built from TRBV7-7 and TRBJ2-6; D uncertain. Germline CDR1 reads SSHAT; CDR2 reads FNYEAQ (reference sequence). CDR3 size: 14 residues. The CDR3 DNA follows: TGTGCTAGCTGCCCGAACTCTGGGGCCAACGTCCTGACTTTC. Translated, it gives CASCPNSGANVLTF.

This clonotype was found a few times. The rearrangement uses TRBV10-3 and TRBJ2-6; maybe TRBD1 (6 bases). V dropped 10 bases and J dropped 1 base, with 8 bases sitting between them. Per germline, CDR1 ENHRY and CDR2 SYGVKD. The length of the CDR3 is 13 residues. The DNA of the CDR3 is TGTGCCAACAGGGAGTCTGGGGCCAACGTCCTGACTTTC. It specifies CANRESGANVLTF.

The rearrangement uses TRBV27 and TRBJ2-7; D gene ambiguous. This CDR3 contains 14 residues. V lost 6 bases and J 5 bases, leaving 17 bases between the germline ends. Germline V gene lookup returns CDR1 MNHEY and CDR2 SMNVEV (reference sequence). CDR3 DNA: TGTGCCAGCAGGCACACCAGGTTGGGTAACGAGCAGTACTTC. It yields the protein CASRHTRLGNEQYF.

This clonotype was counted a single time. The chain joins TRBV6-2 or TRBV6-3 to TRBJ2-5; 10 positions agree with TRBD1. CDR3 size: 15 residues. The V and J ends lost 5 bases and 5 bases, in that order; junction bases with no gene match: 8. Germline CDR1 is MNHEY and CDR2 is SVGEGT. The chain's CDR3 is CASSTRDRGDETQYF. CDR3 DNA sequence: TGTGCCAGCAGTACCCGGGACAGGGGTGACGAGACCCAGTACTTC.

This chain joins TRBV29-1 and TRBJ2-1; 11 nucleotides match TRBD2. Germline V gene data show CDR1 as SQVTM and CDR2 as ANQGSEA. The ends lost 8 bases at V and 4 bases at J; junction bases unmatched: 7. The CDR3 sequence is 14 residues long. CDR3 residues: CSSPLAGDYNEQFF. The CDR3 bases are TGCAGCTCACCACTAGCGGGAGATTACAATGAGCAGTTCTTC.

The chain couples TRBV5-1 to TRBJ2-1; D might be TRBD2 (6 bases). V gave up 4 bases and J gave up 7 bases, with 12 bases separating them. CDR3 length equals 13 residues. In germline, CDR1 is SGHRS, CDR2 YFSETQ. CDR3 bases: TGCGCCAGCAGCGCGGGTGGAGGGAATGAGCAGTTCTTC. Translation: CASSAGGGNEQFF. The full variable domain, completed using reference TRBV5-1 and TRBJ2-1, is KAGVTQTPRYLIKTRGQQVTLSCSPISGHRSVSWYQQTPGQGLQFLFEYFSETQRNKGNFPGRFSGRQFSNSRSEMNVSTLELGDSALYLCASSAGGGNEQFFGPGTRLTVL.

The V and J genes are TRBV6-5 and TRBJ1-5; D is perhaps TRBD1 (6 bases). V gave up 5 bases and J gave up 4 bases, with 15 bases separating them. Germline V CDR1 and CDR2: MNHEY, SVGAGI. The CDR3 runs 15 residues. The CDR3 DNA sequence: TGTGCCAGCAGTCGTACCGGGACAAATAATCAGCCCCAGCATTTT. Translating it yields CASSRTGTNNQPQHF.

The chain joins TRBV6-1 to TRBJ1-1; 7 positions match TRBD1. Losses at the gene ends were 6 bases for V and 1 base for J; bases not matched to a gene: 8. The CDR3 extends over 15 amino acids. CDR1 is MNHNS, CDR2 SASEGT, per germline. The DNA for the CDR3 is TGTGCCAGCAGCCGGGACAGAGTTTCGAACACTGAAGCTTTCTTT. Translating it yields CASSRDRVSNTEAFF.

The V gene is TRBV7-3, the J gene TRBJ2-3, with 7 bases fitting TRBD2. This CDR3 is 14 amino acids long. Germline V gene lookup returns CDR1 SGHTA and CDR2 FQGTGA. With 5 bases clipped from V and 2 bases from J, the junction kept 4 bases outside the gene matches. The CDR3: CASSGGRNTDTQYF. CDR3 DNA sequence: TGTGCCAGCAGCGGCGGGAGAAACACAGATACGCAGTATTTT.

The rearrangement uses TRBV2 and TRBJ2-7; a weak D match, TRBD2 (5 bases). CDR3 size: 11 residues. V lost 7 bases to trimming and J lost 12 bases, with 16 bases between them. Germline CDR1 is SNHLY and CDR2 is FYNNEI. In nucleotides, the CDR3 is TGTGCCAGCACGTCCAACACCGAGGGGTACTTC. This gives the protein CASTSNTEGYF.

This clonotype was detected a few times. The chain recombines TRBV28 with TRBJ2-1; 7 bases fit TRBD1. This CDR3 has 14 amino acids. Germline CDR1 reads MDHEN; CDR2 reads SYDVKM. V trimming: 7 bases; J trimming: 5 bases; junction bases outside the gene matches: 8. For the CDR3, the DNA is TGTGCCAGCAATAGACGAGGGACAGACAATGAGCAGTTCTTC. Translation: CASNRRGTDNEQFF.

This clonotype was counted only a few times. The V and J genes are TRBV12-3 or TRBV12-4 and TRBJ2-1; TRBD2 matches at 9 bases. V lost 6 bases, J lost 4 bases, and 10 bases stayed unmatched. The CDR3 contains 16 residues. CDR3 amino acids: CASSTPGLAQYNEQFF. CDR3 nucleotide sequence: TGTGCCAGCAGCACCCCGGGACTAGCCCAGTACAATGAGCAGTTCTTC.

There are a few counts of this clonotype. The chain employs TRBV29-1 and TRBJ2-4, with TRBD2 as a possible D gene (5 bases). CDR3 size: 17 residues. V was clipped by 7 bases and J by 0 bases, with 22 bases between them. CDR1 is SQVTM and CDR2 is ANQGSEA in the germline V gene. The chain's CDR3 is CSALKGWETLAKNIQYF. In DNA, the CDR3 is TGCAGCGCGTTAAAAGGCTGGGAGACTTTAGCCAAAAACATTCAGTACTTC.

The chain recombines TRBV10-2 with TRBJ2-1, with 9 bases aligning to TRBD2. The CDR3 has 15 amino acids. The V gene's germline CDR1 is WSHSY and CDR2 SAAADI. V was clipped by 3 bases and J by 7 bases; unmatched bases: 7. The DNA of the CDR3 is TGCGCCAGCAGTGATGTAGCGGGAGTTGGAAATGAGCAGTTCTTC. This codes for CASSDVAGVGNEQFF.

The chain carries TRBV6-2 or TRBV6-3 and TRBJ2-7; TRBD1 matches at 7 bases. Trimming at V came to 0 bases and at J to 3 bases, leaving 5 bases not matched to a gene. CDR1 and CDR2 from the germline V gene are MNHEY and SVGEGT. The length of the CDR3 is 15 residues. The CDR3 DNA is TGTGCCAGCAGTTACTCAGGGACAGCAAACTACGAGCAGTACTTC. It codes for CASSYSGTANYEQYF.

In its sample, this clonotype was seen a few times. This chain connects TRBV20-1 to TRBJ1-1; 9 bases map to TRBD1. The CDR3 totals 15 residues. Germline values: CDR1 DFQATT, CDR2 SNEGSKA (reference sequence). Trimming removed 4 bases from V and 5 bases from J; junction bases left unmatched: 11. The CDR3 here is CSATWGTGQRTEAFF. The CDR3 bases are TGCAGTGCTACCTGGGGGACAGGGCAGAGGACTGAAGCTTTCTTT.

CDR3 residues: CASSPVGSAEAFF. The DNA for the CDR3 is TGTGCCAGCAGCCCCGTAGGGTCGGCTGAAGCTTTCTTT. The V gene is TRBV4-2, the J gene TRBJ1-1; D is uncertain. The CDR3 is made up of 13 amino acids. Per the germline V gene, CDR1 is LGHNA and CDR2 is YNFKEQ. V lost 4 bases to trimming and J lost 6 bases, with 12 bases between them.

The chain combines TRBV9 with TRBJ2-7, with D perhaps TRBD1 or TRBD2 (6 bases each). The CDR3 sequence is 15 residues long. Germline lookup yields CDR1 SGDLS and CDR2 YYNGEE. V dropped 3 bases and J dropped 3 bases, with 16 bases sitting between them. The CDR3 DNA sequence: TGTGCCAGCAGCGCCCGAGCAGGGGAGGTCTACGAGCAGTACTTC. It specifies CASSARAGEVYEQYF.

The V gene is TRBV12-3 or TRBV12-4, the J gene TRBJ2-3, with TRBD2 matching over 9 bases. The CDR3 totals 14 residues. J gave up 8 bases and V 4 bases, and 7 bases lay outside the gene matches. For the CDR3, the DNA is TGTGCCAGCAGTTGGGGCGGGGGGGCAGGTACGCAGTATTTT. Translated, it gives CASSWGGGAGTQYF.

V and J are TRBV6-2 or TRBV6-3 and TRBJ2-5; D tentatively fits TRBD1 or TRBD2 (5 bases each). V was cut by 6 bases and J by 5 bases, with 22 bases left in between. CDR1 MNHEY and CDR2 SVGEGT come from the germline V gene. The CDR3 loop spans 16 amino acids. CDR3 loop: CASSRAQGRGRETQYF. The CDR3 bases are TGTGCCAGCAGCCGAGCCCAGGGACGAGGAAGGGAGACCCAGTACTTC.